Reported below is one T cell receptor (beta chain). The antigen is undetermined. The same CDR3 is also encoded by other DNA sequences in this sample. CDR1 is MNHEY and CDR2 is SMNVEV in the germline V gene (reference sequence). Trimming removed 5 bases from V and 3 bases from J, with 8 bases in between. This CDR3 is 13 amino acids long. The data were produced by immunoSEQ multiplex PCR, yet TCRdb's version contains in-frame clones alone and is incomplete. The table has about 220,000 clones, around 90% seen once. This specimen belongs to a study of cytomegalovirus exposure and HLA in healthy donors. Whole-study results and caveats: Most TCR sequences were uncommon, yet certain public TCRs appeared in many donors.

The chain carries TRBV27 and TRBJ2-1; D possibly corresponds to TRBD2 (6 bases). Sequenced sample: PBMCs. The clonotype was recovered from a woman younger than 30 in good health and CMV-seronegative. CDR3 amino acids: CASSLGGYNEQFF. The CDR3 DNA follows: TGTGCCAGCAGTCTGGGGGGCTACAATGAGCAGTTCTTC.